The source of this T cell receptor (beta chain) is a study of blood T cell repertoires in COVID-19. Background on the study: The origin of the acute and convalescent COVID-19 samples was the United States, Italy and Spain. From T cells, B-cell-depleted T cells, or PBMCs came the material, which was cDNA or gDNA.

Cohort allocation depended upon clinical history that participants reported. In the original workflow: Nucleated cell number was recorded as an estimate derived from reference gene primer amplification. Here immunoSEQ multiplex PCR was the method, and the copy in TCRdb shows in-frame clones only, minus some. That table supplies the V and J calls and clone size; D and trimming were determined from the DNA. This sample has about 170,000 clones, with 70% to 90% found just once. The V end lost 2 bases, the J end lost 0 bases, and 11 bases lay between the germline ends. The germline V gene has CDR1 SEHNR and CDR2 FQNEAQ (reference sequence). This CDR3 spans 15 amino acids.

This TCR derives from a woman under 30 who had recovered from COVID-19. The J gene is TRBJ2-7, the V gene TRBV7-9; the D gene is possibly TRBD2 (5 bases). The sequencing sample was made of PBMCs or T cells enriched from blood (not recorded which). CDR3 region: CASSLSRGYSYEQYF. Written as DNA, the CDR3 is TGTGCCAGCAGCTTATCACGGGGATACTCCTACGAGCAGTACTTC.